Listed below are T cell receptor beta chains from one sample, sequenced in a study of blood T cell repertoires in COVID-19. Using immunoSEQ multiplex PCR, the repertoire was profiled, and TCRdb retains in-frame clones only, with some absent. This sample has more than 95,000 clones; less than 90% occur once, and the top ten carry more than 20%. Sequencing was done on a sample of peripheral blood. The receptors were sampled from a woman of 80 years or more with acute or convalescent COVID-19. The CDR3 runs from the conserved cysteine through the conserved F or W. A D gene is named only where the DNA matches it firmly. Clone size is not always given. Where it is, it says once, few, many or a class for expanded clones.

d_call,v_call,j_call,clone_size,cdr3_aa,cdr3_nt
TRBD2,TRBV3-1/TRBV3-2,TRBJ2-5,NA,CASSQSLLAGQETQYF,TGTGCCAGCAGCCAATCGTTACTAGCGGGGCAAGAGACCCAGTACTTC
NA,TRBV7-2,TRBJ2-2,NA,CASSLSGPNTGELFF,TGTGCCAGCAGCCTGAGCGGGCCGAACACCGGGGAGCTGTTTTTT
NA,TRBV6-2/TRBV6-3,TRBJ1-5,NA,CASSYSRRGAGPQHF,TGTGCCAGCAGTTACTCGAGACGGGGGGCCGGGCCCCAGCATTTT
NA,TRBV5-1,TRBJ2-7,NA,CASRAGLEQYF,TGCGCCAGCAGGGCAGGGTTGGAGCAGTACTTC
NA,TRBV10-1,TRBJ1-1,NA,CASSESGGVTEAFF,TGCGCCAGCAGTGAGTCTGGGGGCGTCACTGAAGCTTTCTTT
NA,TRBV24-1,TRBJ1-2,NA,CATSDTTGGYGYTF,TGTGCCACCAGTGACACGACAGGAGGATATGGCTACACCTTC
NA,TRBV4-2,TRBJ1-2,NA,CASSQDVERGNYGYTF,TGTGCCAGCAGCCAAGACGTAGAAAGGGGAAACTATGGCTACACCTTC
TRBD1,TRBV4-2,TRBJ1-4,NA,CASSQVSGGMKEKLFF,TGTGCCAGCAGCCAGGTATCAGGGGGAATGAAGGAAAAACTGTTTTTT
NA,TRBV7-3,TRBJ1-1,NA,CASSLNGATEAFF,TGTGCCAGCAGCTTGAACGGTGCCACTGAAGCTTTCTTT
NA,TRBV12-3/TRBV12-4,TRBJ1-1,NA,CASSNTPTPPAFF,TGTGCCAGCAGTAACACCCCCACCCCACCGGCTTTCTTT
NA,TRBV7-2,TRBJ2-3,NA,CASSRPPGNTQYF,TGTGCCAGCAGCCGACCCCCGGGAAATACGCAGTATTTT
TRBD1,TRBV11-1,TRBJ1-2,NA,CASNPGQGHGYTF,TGTGCCAGCAATCCGGGACAGGGACATGGCTACACCTTC
NA,TRBV27,TRBJ1-6,NA,CASSLTNPGVGSPLHF,TGTGCCAGCAGTTTGACCAACCCAGGGGTCGGTTCACCCCTCCACTTT
NA,TRBV5-6,TRBJ2-1,NA,CASSLSRAYGEQFF,TGTGCCAGCAGCTTGTCCAGGGCATATGGTGAGCAGTTCTTC
NA,TRBV20-1,TRBJ1-5,NA,CSATEQGPNQPQHF,TGCAGTGCTACTGAACAGGGCCCGAATCAGCCCCAGCATTTT
NA,TRBV5-1,TRBJ2-4,NA,CASSSGGAGYIQYF,TGCGCCAGCAGCTCCGGAGGGGCGGGGTACATTCAGTACTTC
NA,TRBV12-5,TRBJ1-2,NA,CASGSPSYGYTF,TGTGCTAGTGGCTCCCCGTCCTATGGCTACACCTTC
NA,TRBV6-5,TRBJ1-1,NA,CAGRQGMNTEAFF,TGTGCCGGACGTCAGGGGATGAACACTGAAGCTTTCTTT
NA,TRBV7-8,TRBJ1-1,NA,CASSHRQDGEAFF,TGTGCCAGCAGCCACCGACAGGACGGAGAAGCTTTCTTT
NA,TRBV27,TRBJ1-5,once,CASSFNNQPQHF,TGTGCCAGCAGTTTTAATAATCAGCCCCAGCATTTT
TRBD1,TRBV6-5,TRBJ1-1,NA,CASRTQGLTEAFF,TGTGCCAGCAGGACACAGGGGCTCACTGAAGCTTTCTTT
NA,TRBV20-1,TRBJ1-6,NA,CSASTVYGSPLHF,TGCAGTGCTAGTACAGTGTACGGCTCACCCCTCCACTTT
TRBD2,TRBV6-5,TRBJ2-3,NA,CASGVWASGTDTQYF,TGTGCCAGCGGGGTTTGGGCTAGCGGGACAGATACGCAGTATTTT
TRBD2,TRBV7-2,TRBJ2-2,NA,CASSYGGANTGELFF,TGTGCCAGCAGCTACGGGGGGGCGAACACCGGGGAGCTGTTTTTT
TRBD2,TRBV18,TRBJ2-1,NA,CASSSSGGLTYNEQFF,TGTGCCAGCTCATCCAGCGGGGGATTGACCTACAATGAGCAGTTCTTC
NA,TRBV5-1,TRBJ1-3,NA,CASMGGTSSGNTIYF,TGCGCCAGCATGGGGGGAACTTCTTCTGGAAACACCATATATTTT
NA,TRBV5-1,TRBJ2-5,NA,CASSESNQETQYF,TGCGCCAGCAGTGAGTCCAACCAAGAGACCCAGTACTTC
TRBD1,TRBV7-8,TRBJ1-2,NA,CASSGGQGGYGYTF,TGTGCCAGCAGCGGGGGACAGGGGGGCTATGGCTACACCTTC
TRBD2,TRBV5-1,TRBJ2-5,once,CASSFGGYQETQYF,TGCGCCAGCAGCTTCGGGGGGTACCAAGAGACCCAGTACTTC